Shown below are 21 T cell receptor beta chains from a single sample sequenced in a study of early T cells in non-severe SARS-CoV-2 infection. TCRdb itself ran the 5' RACE reads through MiXCR, one entry per CDR3 protein. The data hold fewer than 50,000 distinct CDR3 sequences, with about 4% observed a single time. The sample taken for sequencing was whole blood. The receptors derive from an adult who was a healthcare worker with PCR-confirmed SARS-CoV-2 infection or an uninfected control (not recorded which).

This chain uses TRBV10-3 with TRBJ2-3; TRBD2 is a possible D gene (5 bases). CDR1 and CDR2 from the germline V gene are ENHRY and SYGVKD. The CDR3 is made up of 15 amino acids. V was cut by 2 bases and J by 0 bases, with 9 bases left in between. This CDR3 reads CAISEGTGSTDTQYF. In DNA, the CDR3 is TGTGCCATCAGTGAGGGAACGGGGAGCACAGATACGCAGTATTTT.

This clonotype was counted at least ten times. The chain combines TRBV6-1 with TRBJ1-2; possibly TRBD1 for D (5 bases). This CDR3 comprises 14 residues. V gave up 0 bases and J gave up 3 bases, with 8 bases separating them. Looked up from germline, CDR1 is MNHNS and CDR2 is SASEGT. CDR3 coding DNA: TGTGCCAGCAGTGAAGCATGGGGGGACTATGGCTACACCTTC. It codes for CASSEAWGDYGYTF.

There are many counts of this clonotype. The chain combines TRBV6-5 with TRBJ2-3, with TRBD2 matching 7 bases. Per germline, CDR1 MNHEY and CDR2 SVGAGI. The CDR3 extends over 15 amino acids. Unmatched junction bases numbered 7, after V lost 6 bases and J lost 1 base. CDR3 bases: TGTGCCAGCAGCTCCCAGCGGGGTGGCACAGATACGCAGTATTTT. It specifies CASSSQRGGTDTQYF.

This clonotype was recorded many times. The CDR3 DNA reads as TGTGCCAGCAGCTTAGAAGGGGGCGCGCCGTCTGAGCAGTTCTTC. Translated, it gives CASSLEGGAPSEQFF. The V call is TRBV7-9, the J call TRBJ2-1; 7 positions match TRBD1. The CDR3 is 15 amino acids. The germline V gene encodes CDR1 SEHNR and CDR2 FQNEAQ (reference sequence). J gave up 9 bases and V 1 base, and 9 bases lay outside the gene matches.

The chain couples TRBV7-2 to TRBJ1-6; TRBD1 matches 7 bases. The length of the CDR3 is 16 residues. The germline V gene encodes CDR1 SGHTA and CDR2 FQGNSA. V was pared by 9 bases and J by 7 bases, with 15 bases of the junction left unmatched. CDR3 DNA: TGTGCCAGACCTCACTACAGCCGGGACAGAAATTCACCCCTCCACTTT. Residues: CARPHYSRDRNSPLHF.

In its sample, this clonotype was seen many times. In nucleotides, the CDR3 is TGTGCCAGCGATCAGGACAGGGACGAAAAACTGTTTTTT. It is translated as CASDQDRDEKLFF. The rearrangement joins TRBV6-1 to TRBJ1-4; 8 nucleotides line up with TRBD1. The trim removed 8 bases at V and 8 bases at J, leaving 7 bases unmatched. CDR1 MNHNS and CDR2 SASEGT come from the germline V gene. This CDR3 is built from 13 residues.

This clonotype was detected many times. V is TRBV4-2 and J is TRBJ1-1; D is unclear. The CDR3 contains 14 residues. Trimming left V 0 bases short and J 5 bases short, with 10 bases between. Per the germline V gene, CDR1 is LGHNA and CDR2 is YNFKEQ. CDR3 DNA: TGTGCCAGCAGCCAAGAAGATGCGGGGACTGAAGCTTTCTTT. Amino acid sequence: CASSQEDAGTEAFF.

This clonotype was recorded many times. The rearrangement uses TRBV5-4 and TRBJ1-1; D is unclear. V was trimmed by 7 bases and J by 1 base, leaving 14 bases between them. CDR3 length equals 14 residues. Germline lookup yields CDR1 SGHNT and CDR2 YYREEE (reference sequence). The CDR3 DNA reads TGTGCCAGCTATCGGGTCGACCGGAACACTGAAGCTTTCTTT. Its protein product is CASYRVDRNTEAFF.

There are many counts of this clonotype. The chain employs TRBV12-3 or TRBV12-4 and TRBJ2-4, with D tentatively TRBD1 (5 bases). CDR3 length: 17 residues. V gave up 3 bases and J gave up 0 bases, with 15 bases separating them. In DNA, the CDR3 is TGTGCCAGCAGTTTCCCCGTCGGACAAATAGCCAAAAACATTCAGTACTTC. Amino acids: CASSFPVGQIAKNIQYF.

This clonotype was counted at least ten times. The rearrangement uses TRBV6-5 and TRBJ2-3; 11 bases fit TRBD2. CDR3 length: 15 residues. The trim removed 6 bases at V and 1 base at J, leaving 3 bases unmatched. The germline CDR1 and CDR2 sequences are MNHEY and SVGAGI. The CDR3 here is CASRPLAGGTDTQYF. The CDR3, as DNA: TGTGCCAGCAGACCACTAGCGGGGGGCACAGATACGCAGTATTTT.

About this clonotype: At one of its ends the junction is not consistent with the germline gene, which may arise from a read error. V gene TRBV5-6 combines with J gene TRBJ2-1, with D unclear. The CDR3 is made up of 11 amino acids. Germline CDR1 is SGHDT and CDR2 is YYEEEE. CDR3: CASSFYGMVTF. The DNA for the CDR3 is TGTGCCAGCAGCTTCTACGGAATGGTAACCTTC.

The sample holds many counts of this clonotype. The chain employs TRBV4-2 and TRBJ1-1; D possibly corresponds to TRBD1 (6 bases). The CDR3 sequence is 15 residues long. Per germline, CDR1 LGHNA and CDR2 YNFKEQ. Trimming stripped 1 base from V and 3 bases from J, with 12 bases between. The CDR3, as DNA: TGTGCCAGCAGCCAAGGGCCGGGACAACACACTGAAGCTTTCTTT. It is translated as CASSQGPGQHTEAFF.

V usage is TRBV18 and J usage is TRBJ2-3, with 9 bases lining up with TRBD2. The CDR3 loop spans 17 amino acids. Germline V gene data show CDR1 as KGHSH and CDR2 as LQKENI. V shed 2 bases and J 0 bases; nucleotides not matched to a gene: 6. The CDR3 loop is CASSPMSLAGSTDTQYF. The CDR3 DNA sequence: TGTGCCAGCTCACCAATGAGTCTAGCGGGGAGCACAGATACGCAGTATTTT.

In the case of this clonotype: It may be a read error: a sequence one base away is much more abundant. V is TRBV12-3 or TRBV12-4 and J is TRBJ2-1; TRBD2 matches 13 bases. CDR3 length equals 14 residues. The CDR3 loop reads CTSSWTSGSNEQFF. For the CDR3, the DNA is TGTACCAGCAGTTGGACTAGCGGGAGCAATGAGCAGTTCTTC.

Many counts were recorded for this clonotype. This chain uses TRBV6-5 with TRBJ1-1; D is perhaps TRBD1 (5 bases). This CDR3 region has 13 residues. CDR1 and CDR2 (germline): MNHEY, SVGAGI. Between the trimmed V and J ends, which lost 2 bases and 4 bases, there was a span of 8 bases. This CDR3 reads CASSYGRGTEAFF. CDR3 nucleotides: TGTGCCAGCAGTTACGGGAGGGGCACTGAAGCTTTCTTT.

The chain combines TRBV4-2 with TRBJ1-4; 7 positions agree with TRBD1. The length of the CDR3 is 17 residues. Trimming took 4 bases from V and 3 from J; bases not matched to a gene: 11. Germline CDR1 is LGHNA and CDR2 is YNFKEQ. The CDR3 reads CASSRFLAGQPNEKLFF. As DNA, the CDR3 is TGTGCCAGCAGCCGCTTTTTGGCGGGACAGCCTAATGAAAAACTGTTTTTT.

This clonotype was counted many times. This chain joins TRBV16 and TRBJ1-5, with D unclear. The CDR3 runs to 13 residues. V dropped 0 bases and J dropped 6 bases, with 6 bases sitting between them. In germline, CDR1 is KGHSY, CDR2 FQNENV. The CDR3 coding sequence is TGTGCCAGCAGCCAATCGGTAACTCAGCCCCAGCATTTT. Amino acids: CASSQSVTQPQHF.

This clonotype was recorded many times. The CDR3 sequence: CASSLVTGTPYEQYF. As DNA, the CDR3 is TGTGCCAGCAGCTTAGTAACCGGGACTCCGTACGAGCAGTACTTC. The J gene is TRBJ2-7, the V gene TRBV7-9; weak D call: TRBD2 (6 bases). Between the trimmed V and J ends, which lost 1 base and 4 bases, there was a span of 14 bases. CDR1 and CDR2 from the germline V gene are SEHNR and FQNEAQ (reference sequence). The CDR3 has 15 amino acids.

This clonotype was seen repeatedly, ten times or more. The chain combines TRBV20-1 with TRBJ2-3; D uncertain. The CDR3 contains 15 residues. Germline assignment: CDR1 DFQATT and CDR2 SNEGSKA (reference sequence). V lost 6 bases, J lost 1 base, and 17 bases lay in between. The CDR3 region is CSALSARYGTDTQYF. CDR3 nucleotides: TGCAGTGCCCTCAGTGCCCGTTACGGCACAGATACGCAGTATTTT.

This clonotype has at least ten counts. This chain links TRBV5-6 with TRBJ2-3; no clear D. Germline CDR1 and CDR2: SGHDT and YYEEEE. V was trimmed by 3 bases and J by 3 bases, leaving 26 bases between them. The CDR3 length is 19 residues. The CDR3 loop reads CASSSNALLLGSGTDTQYF. For the CDR3, the DNA is TGTGCCAGCAGCTCCAACGCTCTCCTGCTGGGATCTGGGACAGATACGCAGTATTTT.

This clonotype was observed many times. The chain recombines TRBV12-3 or TRBV12-4 with TRBJ1-4, with D maybe TRBD1 (5 bases). V was pared by 5 bases and J by 8 bases, with 15 bases between. The length of the CDR3 is 14 residues. The CDR3 protein is CASSGAVSGEKLFF. The CDR3 nucleotides read TGTGCCAGCAGTGGCGCGGTATCAGGGGAAAAACTGTTTTTT.